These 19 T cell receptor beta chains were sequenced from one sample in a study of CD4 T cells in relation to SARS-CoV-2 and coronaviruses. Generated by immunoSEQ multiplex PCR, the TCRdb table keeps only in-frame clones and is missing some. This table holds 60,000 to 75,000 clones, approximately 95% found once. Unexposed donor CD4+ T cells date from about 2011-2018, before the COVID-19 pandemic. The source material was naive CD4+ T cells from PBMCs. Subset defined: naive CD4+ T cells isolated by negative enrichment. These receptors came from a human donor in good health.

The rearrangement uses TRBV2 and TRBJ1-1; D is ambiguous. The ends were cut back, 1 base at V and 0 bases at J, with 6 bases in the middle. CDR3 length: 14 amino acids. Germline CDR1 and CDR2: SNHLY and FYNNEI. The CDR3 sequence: CASSEESVNTEAFF. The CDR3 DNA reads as TGTGCCAGCAGTGAAGAGTCGGTGAACACTGAAGCTTTCTTT.

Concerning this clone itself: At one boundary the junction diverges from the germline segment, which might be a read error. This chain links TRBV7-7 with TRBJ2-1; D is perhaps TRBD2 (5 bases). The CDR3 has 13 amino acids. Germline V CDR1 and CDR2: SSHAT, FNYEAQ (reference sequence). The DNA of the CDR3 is TGTGCTAGCAGCTCCACTGGAGGCACTGAGCAGTTCTTC. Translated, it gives CASSSTGGTEQFF. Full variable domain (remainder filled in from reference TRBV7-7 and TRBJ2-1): GAGVSQSPRYKVTKRGQDVTLRCDPISSHATLYWYQQALGQGPEFLTYFNYEAQPDKSGLPSDRFSAERPEGSISTLTIQRTEQRDSAMYRCASSSTGGTEQFFGPGTRLTVL.

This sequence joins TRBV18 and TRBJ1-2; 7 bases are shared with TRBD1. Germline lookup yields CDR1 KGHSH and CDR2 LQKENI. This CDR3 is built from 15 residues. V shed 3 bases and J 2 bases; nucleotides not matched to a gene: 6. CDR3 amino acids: CASSPTGQTNYGYTF. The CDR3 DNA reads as TGTGCCAGCTCACCGACGGGACAGACAAACTATGGCTACACCTTC.

In nucleotides, the CDR3 is TGTGCCAGCAGCTCGGACTACGAGCAGTACTTC. It yields the protein CASSSDYEQYF. The chain employs TRBV5-4 and TRBJ2-7; D call uncertain. Germline V gene sequence: CDR1 SGHNT, CDR2 YYREEE (reference sequence). The CDR3 spans 11 residues. Between the trimmed V and J ends, which lost 3 bases and 3 bases, there was a span of 4 bases.

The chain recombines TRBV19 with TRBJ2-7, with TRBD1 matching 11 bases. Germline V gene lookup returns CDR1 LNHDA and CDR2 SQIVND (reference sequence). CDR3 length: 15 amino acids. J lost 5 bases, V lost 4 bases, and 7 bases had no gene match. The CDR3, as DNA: TGTGCCAGTAGTACAGGGGGACAGGGGGTAGACGAGCAGTACTTC. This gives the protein CASSTGGQGVDEQYF.

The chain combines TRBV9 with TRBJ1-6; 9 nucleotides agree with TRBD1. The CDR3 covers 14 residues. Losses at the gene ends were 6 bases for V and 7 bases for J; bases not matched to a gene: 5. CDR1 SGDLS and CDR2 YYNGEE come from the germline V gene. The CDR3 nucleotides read TGTGCCAGCAAGAAGGGACAGGGAAATTCACCCCTCCACTTT. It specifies CASKKGQGNSPLHF.

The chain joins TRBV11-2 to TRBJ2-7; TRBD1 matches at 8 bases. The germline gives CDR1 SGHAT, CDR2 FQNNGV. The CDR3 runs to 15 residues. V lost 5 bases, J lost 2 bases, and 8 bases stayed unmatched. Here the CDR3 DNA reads TGTGCCAGCAGCCCTGTGGCAGGGGGCACCTACGAGCAGTACTTC. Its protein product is CASSPVAGGTYEQYF.

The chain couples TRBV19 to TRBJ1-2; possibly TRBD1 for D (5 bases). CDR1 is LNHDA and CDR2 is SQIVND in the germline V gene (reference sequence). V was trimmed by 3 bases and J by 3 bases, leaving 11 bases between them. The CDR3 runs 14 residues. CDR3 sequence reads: CASSMTAVDYGYTF. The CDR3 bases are TGTGCCAGTAGTATGACAGCGGTTGACTATGGCTACACCTTC.

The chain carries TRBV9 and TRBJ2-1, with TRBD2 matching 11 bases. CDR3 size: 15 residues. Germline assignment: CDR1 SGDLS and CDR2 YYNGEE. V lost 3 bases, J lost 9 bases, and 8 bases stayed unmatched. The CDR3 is CASSDLAGGRAEQFF. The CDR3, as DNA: TGTGCCAGCAGCGATTTAGCGGGAGGGCGGGCTGAGCAGTTCTTC.

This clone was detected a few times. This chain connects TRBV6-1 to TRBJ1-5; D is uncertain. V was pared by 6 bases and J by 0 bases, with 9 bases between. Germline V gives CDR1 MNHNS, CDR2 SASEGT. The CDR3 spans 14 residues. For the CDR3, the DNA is TGTGCCAGCAGCTCCACTAGTAGCAATCAGCCCCAGCATTTT. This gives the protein CASSSTSSNQPQHF.

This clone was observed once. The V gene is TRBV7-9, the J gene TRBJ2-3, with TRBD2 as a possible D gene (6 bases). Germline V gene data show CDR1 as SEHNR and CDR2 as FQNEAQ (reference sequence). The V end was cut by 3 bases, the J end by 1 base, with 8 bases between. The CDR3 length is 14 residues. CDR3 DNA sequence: TGTGCCAGCAGCTTTGGAGGGGGCACAGATACGCAGTATTTT. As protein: CASSFGGGTDTQYF.

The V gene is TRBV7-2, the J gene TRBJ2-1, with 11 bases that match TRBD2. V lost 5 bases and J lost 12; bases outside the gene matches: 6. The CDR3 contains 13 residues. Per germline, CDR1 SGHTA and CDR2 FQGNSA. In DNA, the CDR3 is TGTGCCAGCAGCCAAGGGACTAGCGGATTGCAGTTCTTC. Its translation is CASSQGTSGLQFF. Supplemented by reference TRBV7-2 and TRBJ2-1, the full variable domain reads GAGVSQSPSNKVTEKGKDVELRCDPISGHTALYWYRQSLGQGLEFLIYFQGNSAPDKSGLPSDRFSAERTGGSVSTLTIQRTQQEDSAVYLCASSQGTSGLQFFGPGTRLTVL.

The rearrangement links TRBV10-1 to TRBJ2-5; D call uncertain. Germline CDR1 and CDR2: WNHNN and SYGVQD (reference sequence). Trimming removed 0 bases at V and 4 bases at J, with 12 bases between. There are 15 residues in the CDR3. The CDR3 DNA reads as TGCGCCAGCAGTGAGTCGGTCGGAGTAGCAGAGACCCAGTACTTC. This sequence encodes CASSESVGVAETQYF.

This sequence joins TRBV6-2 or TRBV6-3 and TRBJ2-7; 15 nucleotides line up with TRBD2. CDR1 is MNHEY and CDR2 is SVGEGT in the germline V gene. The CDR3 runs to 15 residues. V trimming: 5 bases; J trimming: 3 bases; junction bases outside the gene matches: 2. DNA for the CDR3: TGTGCCAGCAGTGGGACTAGCGGGAGGATCTACGAGCAGTACTTC. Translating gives CASSGTSGRIYEQYF.

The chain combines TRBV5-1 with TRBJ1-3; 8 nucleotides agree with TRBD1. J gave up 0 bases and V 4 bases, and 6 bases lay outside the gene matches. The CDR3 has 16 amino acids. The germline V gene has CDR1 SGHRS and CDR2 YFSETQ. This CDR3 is CASSLGDRGSGNTIYF. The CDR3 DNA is TGCGCCAGCAGCCTAGGCGACAGGGGCTCTGGAAACACCATATATTTT. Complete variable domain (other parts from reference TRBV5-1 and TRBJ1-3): KAGVTQTPRYLIKTRGQQVTLSCSPISGHRSVSWYQQTPGQGLQFLFEYFSETQRNKGNFPGRFSGRQFSNSRSEMNVSTLELGDSALYLCASSLGDRGSGNTIYFGEGSWLTVV.

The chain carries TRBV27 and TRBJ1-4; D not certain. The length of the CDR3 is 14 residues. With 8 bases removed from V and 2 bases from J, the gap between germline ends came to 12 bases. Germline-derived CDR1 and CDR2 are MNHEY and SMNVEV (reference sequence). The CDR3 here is CASGLYGTNEKLFF. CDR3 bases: TGTGCCAGCGGTCTTTATGGGACTAATGAAAAACTGTTTTTT.

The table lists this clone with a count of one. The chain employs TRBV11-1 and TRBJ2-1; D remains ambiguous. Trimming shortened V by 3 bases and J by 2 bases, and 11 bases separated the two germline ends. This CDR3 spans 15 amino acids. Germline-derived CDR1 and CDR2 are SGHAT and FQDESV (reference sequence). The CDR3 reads CASSFELGPYNEQFF. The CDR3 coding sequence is TGTGCCAGCAGCTTTGAGTTAGGCCCCTACAATGAGCAGTTCTTC.

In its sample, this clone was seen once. CDR3 coding DNA: TGTGCCAGCAGTTTATCCCCTCCGGGTGACAGGGTAACTAATGAAAAACTGTTTTTT. It encodes CASSLSPPGDRVTNEKLFF. The chain is built from TRBV27 and TRBJ1-4, with TRBD1 matching over 7 bases. Trimming removed 0 bases from V and 1 base from J; junction bases left unmatched: 11. The length of the CDR3 is 19 residues. Germline loops: CDR1 MNHEY, CDR2 SMNVEV (reference sequence).

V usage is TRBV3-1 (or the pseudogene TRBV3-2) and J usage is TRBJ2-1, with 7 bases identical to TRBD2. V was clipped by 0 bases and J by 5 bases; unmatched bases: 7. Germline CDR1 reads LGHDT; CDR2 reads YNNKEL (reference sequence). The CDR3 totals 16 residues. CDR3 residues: CASSQDWGGSDNEQFF. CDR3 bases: TGTGCCAGCAGCCAAGATTGGGGGGGGTCCGACAATGAGCAGTTCTTC.